This is a list of T cell receptor beta chains from one sample in a study of T cells in Graves' hyperthyroidism and ophthalmopathy. TCRdb used MiXCR to reprocess the multiplex PCR reads, holding one entry per CDR3 protein. The profile shows 250,000 to 300,000 distinct CDR3 sequences, roughly 15% of them singletons. Sequencing was carried out using blood. These receptors were taken from a woman between 40 and 50 years old with Graves' hyperthyroidism that later progressed to Graves' ophthalmopathy. CDR3s include the opening cysteine and the closing phenylalanine or tryptophan. The D gene is left open where the match is weak. Some rows mark clone size as missing; the rest say once, few, many or name a class of expanded clone.

v_gene	abundance	d_gene	j_gene	CDR3aa	CDR3nt
TRBV18	.	TRBD2	TRBJ2-7	CASARTSGDSSYEQYF	TGTGCCAGCGCACGGACTAGCGGGGATAGCTCCTACGAGCAGTACTTC
TRBV5-1	many	.	TRBJ2-2	CASSLSGAGELFF	TGCGCCAGCAGCTTGTCCGGGGCCGGGGAGCTGTTTTTT
TRBV20-1	many	.	TRBJ2-4	CSARDTKNIQYF	TGCAGTGCTAGAGACACCAAAAACATTCAGTACTTC
TRBV10-3	many	TRBD2	TRBJ2-5	CATGTSGQETQYF	TGTGCCACTGGGACTAGCGGCCAAGAGACCCAGTACTTC
TRBV11-2	many	TRBD2	TRBJ2-7	CASSPGLAREQYF	TGTGCCAGCAGCCCCGGACTAGCTCGGGAGCAGTACTTC
TRBV5-1	.	TRBD2	TRBJ2-1	CASSPRTSGRDNEQFF	TGCGCCAGCAGCCCCAGGACTAGCGGGAGGGACAATGAGCAGTTCTTC
TRBV5-1	many	TRBD2	TRBJ2-2	CASSGVAGVSNTGELFF	TGCGCCAGCAGCGGCGTAGCGGGAGTATCGAACACCGGGGAGCTGTTTTTT
TRBV28	.	TRBD1	TRBJ1-6	CASSPPDRRHSPLHF	TGTGCCAGCAGTCCACCGGACAGGCGGCATTCACCCCTCCACTTT
TRBV7-9	many	.	TRBJ1-2	CASSNTETYGYTF	TGTGCCAGCAGCAACACCGAAACCTATGGCTACACCTTC
TRBV20-1	.	.	TRBJ1-3	CSAREASGNTIYF	TGCAGTGCTAGAGAAGCTTCTGGAAACACCATATATTTT
TRBV20-1	.	.	TRBJ1-1	CSARDGWVMNTEAFF	TGCAGTGCTAGAGATGGGTGGGTCATGAACACTGAAGCTTTCTTT
TRBV4-1	few	.	TRBJ1-6	CASSPKVGSPLHF	TGCGCCAGCAGCCCAAAAGTAGGGTCACCCCTCCACTTT
TRBV19	many	.	TRBJ2-3	CASSLDGRITDTQYF	TGTGCCAGTAGCCTTGACGGGCGCATCACAGATACGCAGTATTTT
TRBV6-1	many	TRBD1	TRBJ2-5	CASSRVQGQPGLIWTQYF	TGTGCCAGCAGCCGAGTGCAGGGACAGCCCGGATTAATATGGACCCAGTACTTC
TRBV3-1	few	TRBD1	TRBJ1-2	CASSLNTQRDSYGYTF	TGTGCCAGCAGCCTAAATACTCAGAGGGACAGCTATGGCTACACCTTC
TRBV7-9	few	TRBD2	TRBJ2-1	CASSITPGTSGYNEQFF	TGTGCCAGCAGCATTACTCCCGGGACTAGCGGTTACAATGAGCAGTTCTTC
TRBV28	many	.	TRBJ1-5	CASSSTGTAFLSNQPQHF	TGTGCCAGCAGTAGTACCGGGACGGCTTTTCTTAGCAATCAGCCCCAGCATTTT
TRBV13	.	.	TRBJ2-7	CASSTGTGTDIEQYF	TGTGCCAGCAGCACAGGGACCGGGACGGATATCGAGCAGTACTTC
TRBV3-1	many	TRBD2	TRBJ2-7	CASSQVITSGYEQYF	TGTGCCAGCAGCCAAGTTATAACTAGCGGCTACGAGCAGTACTTC
TRBV27	many	.	TRBJ2-5	CASSSYQGSEETQYF	TGTGCCAGCAGTTCCTATCAGGGTAGTGAAGAGACCCAGTACTTC
TRBV3-1	many	.	TRBJ2-3	CASSQVDSPVTDTQYF	TGTGCCAGCAGCCAAGTGGATAGCCCGGTCACAGATACGCAGTATTTT
TRBV11-2	once	.	TRBJ1-2	CASSLDLDRYGYTF	TGTGCCAGCAGCTTAGATTTGGATCGCTATGGCTACACCTTC